This T cell receptor (beta chain) derives from a study of regulatory T cells in long-lasting Graves disease. The CDR3 is 14 amino acids. The V and J ends lost 3 bases and 5 bases respectively, with 8 bases between them. CDR1 is LGHDT, CDR2 YNNKEL, per germline (reference sequence). The authors built TCR beta libraries using iRepertoire HTBI primers and Arm-PCR of CDR3 regions. TCRdb re-called the multiplex PCR reads with MiXCR, one entry per CDR3 protein. The sample shows 500,000 or so distinct CDR3 sequences, 11% to 15% of them seen only once. This clonotype was seen at least ten times. As to time point: newly diagnosed GD, antithyroid drugs for less than 3 months. RNA from PBMCs was the source of the TCR library. The sample also formed part of further work on T cells in Graves' hyperthyroidism and ophthalmopathy. As that study records: The model anticipated ophthalmopathy a median 6.5 months pre-onset.

The source of this sequence is a woman between 50 and 59 years old with Graves disease. Sequenced material: peripheral blood mononuclear cells (PBMCs), taken at new diagnosis, from a patient treated with antithyroid drugs. The chain links TRBV3-1 to TRBJ1-6; a possible D gene is TRBD1 (5 bases). In DNA form, the CDR3 reads TGTGCCAGCAGCCAGGGCAGGGATAATTCACCCCTCCACTTT. It specifies CASSQGRDNSPLHF.